Listed below are T cell receptor beta chains from one sample, sequenced in a study of response to subunit inactivated influenza vaccine. Using its own MiXCR run on the RT-PCR reads, TCRdb lists one record per CDR3 protein. The table includes about 500,000 distinct CDR3 sequences, approximately 7.2% detected once. Sequenced material: PBMCs from blood, taken around 2 years after vaccination. The receptors were sampled from a man between 50 and 75 years old who received an inactivated influenza vaccine. Both conserved end residues are part of each CDR3. The D gene is left open where the match is weak. Clone size is given for some rows only: seen once, a few or many times, or a class if the clone is expanded.

J,V,size,D,DNA,CDR3
TRBJ2-1,TRBV5-4,few,.,TGTGCCAGCAGCTTGGAGGACTATCACAATGAGCAGTTCTTC,CASSLEDYHNEQFF
TRBJ2-5,TRBV7-2,few,.,TGTGCCAGCAGCCCAGGGGTTTTCGTGGGCCAGTACTTC,CASSPGVFVGQYF
TRBJ1-1,TRBV10-1,few,TRBD1,TGCGCCAGTCGTGCCGGGACAGGGGTCACTGAAGCTTTCTTT,CASRAGTGVTEAFF
TRBJ2-7,TRBV7-6,.,TRBD1,TGTGCCAGCAGCTCAGACAGGGGGCATCACGAGCAGTACTTC,CASSSDRGHHEQYF
TRBJ1-2,TRBV7-9,few,.,TGTGCCAGCAGGTTTCCCGAAGCTGGGAACTATGGCTACACCTTC,CASRFPEAGNYGYTF
TRBJ2-2,TRBV20-1,many,TRBD2,TGCAGTGCTAGTACCGGGACTAGCGGGAGGGCCGTTTATACCGGGGAGCTGTTTTTT,CSASTGTSGRAVYTGELFF
TRBJ2-5,TRBV5-1,many,.,TGCGCCAGCAGCTTGGCCGCGGAGGAGACCCAGTACTTC,CASSLAAEETQYF
TRBJ2-7,TRBV5-5,.,.,TGTGCCAGCAGCTTGGGGGGACTGGGCGAGCAGTACTTC,CASSLGGLGEQYF
TRBJ2-3,TRBV5-4,.,TRBD2,TGTGCCAGCAGCTTGGGGGGTCTTGCGGGGGGCACAGATACGCAGTATTTT,CASSLGGLAGGTDTQYF
TRBJ2-3,TRBV7-6,.,TRBD1,TGTGCCAGCAGCCCGGAGACAGGGAATACGCAGTATTTT,CASSPETGNTQYF
TRBJ1-5,TRBV7-2,many,.,TGTGCCAGCAGCTTAGATGGGAGTAGATTTCAGCCCCAGCATTTT,CASSLDGSRFQPQHF
TRBJ2-5,TRBV29-1,.,.,TGCAGCGTTGAAGCTTTACTGAGGGAGACCCAGTACTTC,CSVEALLRETQYF
TRBJ1-1,TRBV12-3/TRBV12-4,many,.,TGTGCCAGCAGTTTAATAGAATACAGAAACACTGAAGCTTTCTTT,CASSLIEYRNTEAFF
TRBJ2-4,TRBV2,few,.,TGTGCCAGCAGTGAAGTTCAGGGACCTCTTGGCGCCAAAAACATTCAGTACTTC,CASSEVQGPLGAKNIQYF
TRBJ1-2,TRBV6-1,many,TRBD1,TGTGCCAGCAGTACCCCAGACAGGGAAAAGGGTGGCTACACCTTC,CASSTPDREKGGYTF
TRBJ2-5,TRBV20-1,many,.,TGCAGTGCTCCTCCGAGGACAGACCTCATGGGGGAGACCCAGTACTTC,CSAPPRTDLMGETQYF
TRBJ2-7,TRBV7-9,few,.,TGTGCCAGCAGCTCGTCCAGCAGGTACGAGCAGTACTTC,CASSSSSRYEQYF
TRBJ2-7,TRBV18,.,.,TGTGCCAGCTCACCACCGAGGGCGGAAGAGCAGTACTTC,CASSPPRAEEQYF
TRBJ1-5,TRBV15,few,TRBD1,TGTGCCACCAGCATCAGGACAGGGGGCCCCAATCAGCCCCAGCATTTT,CATSIRTGGPNQPQHF
TRBJ1-5,TRBV5-1,.,.,TGCGCCAGCAGCTTGGATGGGTTCCAGCCCCAGCATTTT,CASSLDGFQPQHF
TRBJ2-5,TRBV29-1,many,TRBD2,TGCAGCGCCCTAGCGGACCAAGAGACCCAGTACTTC,CSALADQETQYF
TRBJ2-4,TRBV20-1,few,.,TGCAGTGCGGATTCCACAGATAAACCCAAAAACATTCAGTACTTC,CSADSTDKPKNIQYF
TRBJ2-1,TRBV20-1,many,TRBD2,TGCAGTGCTAGACTAGCGGGGAACAATGAGCAGTTCTTC,CSARLAGNNEQFF
TRBJ2-1,TRBV12-3/TRBV12-4,many,TRBD1,TGTGCCAGCAGCCGTGGGACAGGGGGCTACAATGAGCAGTTCTTC,CASSRGTGGYNEQFF
TRBJ2-4,TRBV7-9,.,.,TGTGCCAGCAGTAGCACTACAGGGAATGACATTCAGTACTTC,CASSSTTGNDIQYF
TRBJ2-2,TRBV2,many,TRBD2,TGTGCCAGCAGTGTTTTGGGCGGGAGTGGCTCCGGGGAGCTGTTTTTT,CASSVLGGSGSGELFF
TRBJ2-1,TRBV20-1,few,TRBD2,TGCAGTGGCTCGGGTCTAGCGGGAGTCAATGAGCAGTTCTTC,CSGSGLAGVNEQFF
TRBJ2-5,TRBV19,.,.,TGTGCCAGTAGTATGGGTCGGGAGACCCAGTACTTC,CASSMGRETQYF
TRBJ2-3,TRBV6-4,.,.,TGTGCCAGAAGTGACCGGGGACTTATCACAGATACGCAGTATTTT,CARSDRGLITDTQYF
TRBJ2-6,TRBV28,few,.,TGTGCCAGCAGTTTATCCGGGGCTGGGGCCAACGTCCTGACTTTC,CASSLSGAGANVLTF
TRBJ2-1,TRBV5-1,.,TRBD2,TGCGCCAGCAGCCCCTCTAGCGGTTACAATGAGCAGTTCTTC,CASSPSSGYNEQFF
TRBJ2-1,TRBV5-5,.,TRBD2,TGTGCCAGCAGCAGGCGGGGGGGCCGTGAGCAGTTCTTC,CASSRRGGREQFF
TRBJ2-2,TRBV24-1,many,.,TGTGCCACCAGTGGTCTGACTACAGCCACCGGGGAGCTGTTTTTT,CATSGLTTATGELFF
TRBJ2-7,TRBV21-1,few,.,TGTGCCAGCAGCAAGGGTTCAGCGGGCTGGACCTACGAGCAGTACTTC,CASSKGSAGWTYEQYF